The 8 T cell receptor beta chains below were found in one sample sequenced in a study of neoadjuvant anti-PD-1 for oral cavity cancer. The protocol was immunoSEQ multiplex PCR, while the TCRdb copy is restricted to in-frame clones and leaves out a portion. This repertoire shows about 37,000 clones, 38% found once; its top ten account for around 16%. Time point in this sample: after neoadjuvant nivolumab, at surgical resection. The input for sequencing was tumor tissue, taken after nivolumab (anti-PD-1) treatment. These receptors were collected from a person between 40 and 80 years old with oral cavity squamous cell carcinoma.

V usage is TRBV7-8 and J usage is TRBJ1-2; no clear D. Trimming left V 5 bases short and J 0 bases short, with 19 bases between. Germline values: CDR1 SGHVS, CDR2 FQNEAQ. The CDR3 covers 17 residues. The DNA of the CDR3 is TGTGCCAGCAGCCCCGTTTTTAGGCAGACCACTAACTATGGCTACACCTTC. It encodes CASSPVFRQTTNYGYTF.

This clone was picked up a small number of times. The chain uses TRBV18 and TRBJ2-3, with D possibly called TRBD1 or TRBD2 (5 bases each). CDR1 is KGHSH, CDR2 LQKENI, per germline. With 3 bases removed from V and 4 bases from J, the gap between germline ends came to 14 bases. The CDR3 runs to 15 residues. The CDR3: CASSPPPGSADTQYF. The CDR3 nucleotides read TGTGCCAGCTCACCCCCCCCAGGGAGTGCAGATACGCAGTATTTT.

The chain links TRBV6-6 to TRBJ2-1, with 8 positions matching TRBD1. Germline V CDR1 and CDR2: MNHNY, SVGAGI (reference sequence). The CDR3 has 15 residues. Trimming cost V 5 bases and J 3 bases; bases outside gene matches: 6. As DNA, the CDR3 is TGTGCCAGCAGTCCTGGACAGGGAGGCTACAATGAGCAGTTCTTC. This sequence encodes CASSPGQGGYNEQFF.

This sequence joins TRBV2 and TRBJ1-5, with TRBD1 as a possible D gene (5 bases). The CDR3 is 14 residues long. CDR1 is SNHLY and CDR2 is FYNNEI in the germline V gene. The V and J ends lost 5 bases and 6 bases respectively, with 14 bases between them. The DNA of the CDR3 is TGTGCCAGCAGTCCCGGGACGTATATTCAGCCCCAGCATTTT. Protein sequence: CASSPGTYIQPQHF.

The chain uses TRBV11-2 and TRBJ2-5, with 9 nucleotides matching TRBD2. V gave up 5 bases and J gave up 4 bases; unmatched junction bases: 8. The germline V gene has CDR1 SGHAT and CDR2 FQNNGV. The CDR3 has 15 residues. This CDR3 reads CASSPRLAGRETQYF. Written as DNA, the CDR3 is TGTGCCAGCAGCCCCCGTCTAGCGGGAAGAGAGACCCAGTACTTC. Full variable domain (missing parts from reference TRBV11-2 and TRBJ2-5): EAGVAQSPRYKIIEKRQSVAFWCNPISGHATLYWYQQILGQGPKLLIQFQNNGVVDDSQLPKDRFSAERLKGVDSTLKIQPAKLEDSAVYLCASSPRLAGRETQYFGPGTRLLVL.

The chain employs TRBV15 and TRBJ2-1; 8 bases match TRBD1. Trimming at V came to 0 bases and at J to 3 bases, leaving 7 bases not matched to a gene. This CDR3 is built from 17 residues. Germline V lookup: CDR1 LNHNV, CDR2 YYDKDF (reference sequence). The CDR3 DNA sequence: TGTGCCACCAGCAGAGATTTAGAGACAGGGGTCTACAATGAGCAGTTCTTC. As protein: CATSRDLETGVYNEQFF.

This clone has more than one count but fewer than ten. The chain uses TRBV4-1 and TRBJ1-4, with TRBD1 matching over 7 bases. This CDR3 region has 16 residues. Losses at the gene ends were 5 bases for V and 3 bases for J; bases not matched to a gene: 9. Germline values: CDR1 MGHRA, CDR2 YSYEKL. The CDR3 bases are TGCGCCAGCAGCACCCAACCAGGGGGTGCTAATGAAAAACTGTTTTTT. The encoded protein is CASSTQPGGANEKLFF.

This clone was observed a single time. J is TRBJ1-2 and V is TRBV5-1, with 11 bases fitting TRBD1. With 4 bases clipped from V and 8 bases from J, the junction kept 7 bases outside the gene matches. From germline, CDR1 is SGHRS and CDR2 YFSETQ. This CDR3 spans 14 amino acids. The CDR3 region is CASSQGQGVNGYTF. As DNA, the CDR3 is TGCGCCAGCAGCCAGGGACAGGGGGTAAACGGCTACACCTTC.